Described below is a single T cell receptor beta chain sequence and its context. Its cognate antigen is unknown. The CDR3 extends over 15 amino acids. In germline, CDR1 is SEHNR, CDR2 FQNEAQ (reference sequence). V shed 1 base, J shed 8 bases, and the junction held 5 bases outside the gene matches. These data originate in a study of cytomegalovirus exposure and HLA in healthy donors. Whole-study results and caveats: Most TCR sequences were uncommon, yet certain public TCRs appeared in many donors. The investigators catalogued 150 or so TCR beta chains as cytomegalovirus-associated. By HLA locus, TCR association rates varied in a later analysis, with DRB1 showing the most and HLA-C the fewest.

Donors in the study were healthy people who gave bone marrow. The PCR made use of 60 Vbeta and 13 Jbeta primers. TCRdb's table, derived via immunoSEQ multiplex PCR, lists solely in-frame clones and lacks some. The sample holds some 130,000 clones, 79% seen once. The specimen sequenced was PBMCs. The receptor comes from a young man in good health and CMV-seronegative. The V gene is TRBV7-9, the J gene TRBJ2-1; 10 nucleotides match TRBD2. CDR3 nucleotide sequence: TGTGCCAGCAGCTTAGGCCTAGCGGGAGTCTATGAGCAGTTCTTC. Translation: CASSLGLAGVYEQFF.